The rows below give T cell receptor beta chains drawn from one sample of a study of shared clonotypes between healthy human individuals. The repertoire was sequenced with immunoSEQ multiplex PCR; TCRdb's copy has only in-frame clones and lacks some. This sample has hundreds of thousands of clones, with around 75% found just once. Sequenced input: PBMCs. These receptors were collected from a woman between 40 and 55 years old in good health. Some clones in this sample may be carry-over from other donors' samples. CDR3s include the opening cysteine and the closing phenylalanine or tryptophan. The order of the fields is clone size, J gene, D gene, V gene, CDR3 DNA, CDR3 protein. A D gene is named only where the DNA matches it firmly. Size is omitted from some rows. Given values are once, few, many or a class for expanded clones.

>-|TRBJ2-2|TRBD1|TRBV5-1
TGCGCCAGCAGCTTGGGACTCGGGACAGGGTTCCCCGGGGAGCTGTTTTTT
CASSLGLGTGFPGELFF
>few|TRBJ2-3|-|TRBV15
TGTGCCACCAGCAGGGATCAACGGTCGGCGCAGTATTTT
CATSRDQRSAQYF
>-|TRBJ1-5|TRBD1|TRBV14
TGTGCCAGCAGCCAAGGGGCGGGACGACAGGGCGGTCAGCCCCAGCATTTT
CASSQGAGRQGGQPQHF
>few|TRBJ2-7|TRBD2|TRBV4-3
TGCGCCAGCAGCCGGGGACTAGCGGGAGATGCGTCCTACGAGCAGTACTTC
CASSRGLAGDASYEQYF
>-|TRBJ2-2|TRBD1|TRBV5-4
TGTGCCAGCAGCTCGGGACAGTTGAACACCGGGGAGCTGTTTTTT
CASSSGQLNTGELFF
>-|TRBJ2-3|TRBD2|TRBV27
TGTGCCAGCAGGATAGGGACTAGCGGGAGGAGGGGCACAGATACGCAGTATTTT
CASRIGTSGRRGTDTQYF
>-|TRBJ2-7|-|TRBV12-5
TGTGCTAGTGGTTCCCCGGTCAAAAGACAGAAGCCGACCTACGAGCAGTACTTC
CASGSPVKRQKPTYEQYF
>-|TRBJ2-3|TRBD2|TRBV7-7
TGTGCCAGCAGCCTCCGACTAGCGGGAGGGGTTGGTGATACGCAGTATTTT
CASSLRLAGGVGDTQYF
>many|TRBJ2-3|-|TRBV6-4
TGTGCCAGCAGTGACTCTGAATCAGATACGCAGTATTTT
CASSDSESDTQYF
>-|TRBJ2-5|TRBD2|TRBV2
TGTGCCAGCAATCGACTAGCGGGAGGAGCAGAGACCCAGTACTTC
CASNRLAGGAETQYF
>-|TRBJ2-7|TRBD2|TRBV28
TGTGCCAGCAGTTTACTCGGGACTAGCGGGAGCTTGGTTTCTCGGCAGTACTTC
CASSLLGTSGSLVSRQYF
>-|TRBJ2-7|-|TRBV4-3
TGCGCCAGCAGCCAAGGATGGCGAGTAGCTTCCTACGAGCAGTACTTC
CASSQGWRVASYEQYF
>-|TRBJ2-2|-|TRBV18
TGTGCCAGCTCACTTATATCTACCGGGGAGCTGTTTTTT
CASSLISTGELFF
>-|TRBJ2-7|TRBD2|TRBV9
TGTGCCAGCAGCGTAGGGAGCGGGAGGGCCTTGGGGGAGCAGTACTTC
CASSVGSGRALGEQYF
>-|TRBJ1-1|TRBD1|TRBV19
TGTGCCAGTACCCCAGGGGGCGCGTACACTGAAGCTTTCTTT
CASTPGGAYTEAFF
>once|TRBJ2-2|TRBD2|TRBV28
TGTGCCAGCAGATCGACTAGCAACACCGGGGAGCTGTTTTTT
CASRSTSNTGELFF
>-|TRBJ2-5|TRBD2|TRBV7-2
TGTGCCAGCAGCTCCGGACTAGGTGTGGGGACCCAGTACTTC
CASSSGLGVGTQYF
>-|TRBJ2-1|TRBD2|TRBV9
TGTGCCAGCAGCGTTGGGCGAGGTCGGGAGGGGTACAATGAGCAGTTCTTC
CASSVGRGREGYNEQFF
>few|TRBJ2-3|-|TRBV11-2
TGTGCCAGCAGCTTCTCCGAGGATACGCAGTATTTT
CASSFSEDTQYF
>few|TRBJ1-5|-|TRBV10-3
TGTGCCATCAGTGAAGACATGAGCAATCAGCCCCAGCATTTT
CAISEDMSNQPQHF
>-|TRBJ1-2|-|TRBV4-1
TGCGCCAGCAGCCCCACCCCTGGATCGGGAAGGGTCTATGGCTACACCTTC
CASSPTPGSGRVYGYTF
>-|TRBJ2-1|TRBD2|TRBV30
TGTGCCTGGACATGGGTTGGGACTAGCGGGAGCAATGAGCAGTTCTTC
CAWTWVGTSGSNEQFF
>-|TRBJ1-2|TRBD1|TRBV11-2
TGTGCCAGCAGCCGCGGACAGGGGGCGCGGGATGGCTACACCTTC
CASSRGQGARDGYTF
>-|TRBJ1-5|-|TRBV7-2
TGTGCCAGCAGCCCAGGGGCCGGGGTATGGCAGCCCCAGCATTTT
CASSPGAGVWQPQHF
>-|TRBJ1-4|-|TRBV19
TGTGCCAGTAGTACCACAGGGTTGTCAGGAGAAAAACTGTTTTTT
CASSTTGLSGEKLFF
>-|TRBJ2-1|-|TRBV4-2
TGTGCCAGCAGCCAAGACGAATGGGGTGCCAATGAGCAGTTCTTC
CASSQDEWGANEQFF
>many|TRBJ1-2|TRBD1|TRBV5-6
TGTGCCAGCAGCGTCCGGGGACAGACTAACTATGGCTACACCTTC
CASSVRGQTNYGYTF
>-|TRBJ2-1|TRBD2|TRBV5-1
TGCGCCAGCAGCTCGGGACTAGCGGGAGGGCGGTATGAGCAGTTCTTC
CASSSGLAGGRYEQFF
>-|TRBJ1-4|-|TRBV28
TGTGCCAGCAGTTTAGCCGGACAGTATGAAAAACTGTTTTTT
CASSLAGQYEKLFF
>-|TRBJ2-7|-|TRBV18
TGTGCCAGCTCACCAGGAGGGTACGAGCAGTACTTC
CASSPGGYEQYF
>-|TRBJ2-7|TRBD2|TRBV29-1
TGCAGCGTTCACCTAGCGGGAGGGTCCTACGAGCAGTACTTC
CSVHLAGGSYEQYF
>-|TRBJ1-3|-|TRBV21-1
TGTGCCAGCGCAAGGAGGGTATCTAACTCTGGAAACACCATATATTTT
CASARRVSNSGNTIYF
>-|TRBJ2-5|-|TRBV28
TGTGCCAGCAGTTTTGGGGAGACCCAGTACTTC
CASSFGETQYF
>-|TRBJ1-6|-|TRBV5-1
TGCGCCAGCAGCTTGGAAGCGCTGTTCAGATCACCCCTCCACTTT
CASSLEALFRSPLHF
>-|TRBJ2-7|TRBD2|TRBV11-2
TGTGCCAGCAGCCCATCTCCCGGGACTAGCGTTTACGAGCAGTACTTC
CASSPSPGTSVYEQYF
>once|TRBJ2-6|-|TRBV4-1
TGCGCCAGCAGCCAAGATGGGGCTGGATCTGGGGCCAACGTCCTGACTTTC
CASSQDGAGSGANVLTF
>-|TRBJ2-1|-|TRBV7-2
TGTGCCAGCAGCTTAGGTGGCGGACTCGCCTACAATGGGCAGTTCTTC
CASSLGGGLAYNGQFF
>few|TRBJ1-1|TRBD1|TRBV6-5
TGTGCCAGCAGTAAAGGGGGCGCGAGTTTTACTGAAGCTTTCTTT
CASSKGGASFTEAFF
>-|TRBJ2-5|-|TRBV11-2
TGTGCCAGCAGCACCGGGCACCAAGAGACCCAGTACTTC
CASSTGHQETQYF
>many|TRBJ2-1|-|TRBV4-2
TGTGCCAGCAGCCAAGAGATGGGGGGCGGGAGGCAGTTCTTC
CASSQEMGGGRQFF
>-|TRBJ2-1|TRBD1|TRBV6-4
TGTGCCAGCAGAGCCAACAGGGGCGGAGAGCAGTTCTTC
CASRANRGGEQFF
>-|TRBJ2-1|TRBD2|TRBV7-2
TGTGCCAGCAGCTTGATACTGGCGGGAGGGGGTGAGCAGTTCTTC
CASSLILAGGGEQFF
>-|TRBJ2-1|-|TRBV15
TGTGCCACCAGCAGAGATACGGGGAATGAGCAGTTCTTC
CATSRDTGNEQFF
>-|TRBJ2-7|TRBD1|TRBV5-6
TGTGCCAGCAGCCAGGGCCCTGCAGGGGGCGAGCAGTACTTC
CASSQGPAGGEQYF
>-|TRBJ1-2|TRBD1|TRBV7-2
TGTGCCAGCAGCTTACAGACAGGGAGAGGCTACACCTTC
CASSLQTGRGYTF
>once|TRBJ2-3|TRBD2|TRBV11-3
TGTGCCAGCAGCTTAGGTCTGGTAGCGGGGCTCACAGATACGCAGTATTTT
CASSLGLVAGLTDTQYF
>-|TRBJ2-7|-|TRBV4-2
TGTGCCAGCAGCCAGTCCGACATGAACTCCTACGAGCAGTACTTC
CASSQSDMNSYEQYF
>-|TRBJ2-2|TRBD2|TRBV11-2
TGTGCCAGCAGCTCGGGACTAGCGGGAGCCACCGGGGAGCTGTTTTTT
CASSSGLAGATGELFF
>few|TRBJ2-2|TRBD2|TRBV29-1
TGCAGCGTTGAAACCCACCCGGGGGGTTCCGGGGAGCTGTTTTTT
CSVETHPGGSGELFF
>-|TRBJ1-4|-|TRBV7-2
TGTGCCAGCAGACTTCGAATTAATGAAAAACTGTTTTTT
CASRLRINEKLFF